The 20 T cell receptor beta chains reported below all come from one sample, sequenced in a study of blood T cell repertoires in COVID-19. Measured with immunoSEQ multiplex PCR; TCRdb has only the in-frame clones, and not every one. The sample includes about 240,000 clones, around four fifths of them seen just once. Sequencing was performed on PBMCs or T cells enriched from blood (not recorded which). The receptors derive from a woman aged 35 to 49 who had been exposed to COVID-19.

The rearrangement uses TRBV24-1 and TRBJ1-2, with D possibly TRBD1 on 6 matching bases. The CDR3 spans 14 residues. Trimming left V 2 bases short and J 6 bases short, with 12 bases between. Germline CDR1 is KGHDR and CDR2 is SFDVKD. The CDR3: CATSDSDSLHGYTF. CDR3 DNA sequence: TGTGCCACCAGTGATTCGGACAGCTTACATGGCTACACCTTC.

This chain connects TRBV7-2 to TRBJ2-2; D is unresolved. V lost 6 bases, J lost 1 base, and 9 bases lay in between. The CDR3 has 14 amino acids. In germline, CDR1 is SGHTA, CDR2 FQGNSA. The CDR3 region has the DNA TGTGCCAGCAGTTCTATGCTGAACACCGGGGAGCTGTTTTTT. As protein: CASSSMLNTGELFF.

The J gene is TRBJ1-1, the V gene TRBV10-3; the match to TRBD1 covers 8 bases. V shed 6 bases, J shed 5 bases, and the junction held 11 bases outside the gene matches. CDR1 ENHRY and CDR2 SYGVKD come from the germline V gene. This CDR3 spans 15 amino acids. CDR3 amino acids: CAISDSGGADTEAFF. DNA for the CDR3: TGTGCCATCAGCGATTCAGGGGGCGCGGATACTGAAGCTTTCTTT.

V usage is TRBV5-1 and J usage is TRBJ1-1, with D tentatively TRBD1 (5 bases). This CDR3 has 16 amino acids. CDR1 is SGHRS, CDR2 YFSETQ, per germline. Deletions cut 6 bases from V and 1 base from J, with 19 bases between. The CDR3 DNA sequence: TGCGCCAGCACCCCAGGCCCAGGGATGGGGAACACTGAAGCTTTCTTT. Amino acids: CASTPGPGMGNTEAFF.

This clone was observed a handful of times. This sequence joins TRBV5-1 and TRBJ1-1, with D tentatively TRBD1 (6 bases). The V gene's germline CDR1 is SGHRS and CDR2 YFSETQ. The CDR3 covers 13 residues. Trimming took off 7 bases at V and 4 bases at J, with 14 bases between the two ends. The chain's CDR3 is CASVRQAGTEAFF. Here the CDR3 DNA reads TGCGCCAGCGTACGACAGGCGGGCACTGAAGCTTTCTTT.

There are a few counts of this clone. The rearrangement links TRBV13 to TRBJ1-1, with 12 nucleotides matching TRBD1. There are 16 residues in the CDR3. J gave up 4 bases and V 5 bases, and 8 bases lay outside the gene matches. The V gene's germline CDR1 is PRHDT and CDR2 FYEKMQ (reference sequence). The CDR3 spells CASSHRDRGPGTEAFF. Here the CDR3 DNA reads TGTGCCAGCAGCCACCGGGACAGGGGGCCGGGCACTGAAGCTTTCTTT. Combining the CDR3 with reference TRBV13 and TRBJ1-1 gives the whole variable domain AAGVIQSPRHLIKEKRETATLKCYPIPRHDTVYWYQQGPGQDPQFLISFYEKMQSDKGSIPDRFSAQQFSDYHSELNMSSLELGDSALYFCASSHRDRGPGTEAFFGQGTRLTVV.

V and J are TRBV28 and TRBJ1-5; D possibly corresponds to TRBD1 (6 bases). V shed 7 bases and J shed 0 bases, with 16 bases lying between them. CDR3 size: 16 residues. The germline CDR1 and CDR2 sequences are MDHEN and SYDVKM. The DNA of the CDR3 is TGTGCCAGCACTGGCGGGGGCGCTTATAGCAATCAGCCCCAGCATTTT. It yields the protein CASTGGGAYSNQPQHF.

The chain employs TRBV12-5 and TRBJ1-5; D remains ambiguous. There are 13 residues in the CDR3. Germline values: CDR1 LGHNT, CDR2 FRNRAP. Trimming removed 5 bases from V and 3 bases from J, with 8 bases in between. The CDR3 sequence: CASGHDTNQPQHF. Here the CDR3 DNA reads TGTGCTAGTGGTCATGACACCAATCAGCCCCAGCATTTT.

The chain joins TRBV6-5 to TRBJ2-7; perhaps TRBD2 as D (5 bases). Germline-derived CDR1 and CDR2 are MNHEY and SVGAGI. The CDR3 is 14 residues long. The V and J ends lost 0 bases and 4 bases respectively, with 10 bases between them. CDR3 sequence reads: CASSYSAGGYEQYF. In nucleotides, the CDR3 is TGTGCCAGCAGTTACTCCGCCGGAGGTTACGAGCAGTACTTC.

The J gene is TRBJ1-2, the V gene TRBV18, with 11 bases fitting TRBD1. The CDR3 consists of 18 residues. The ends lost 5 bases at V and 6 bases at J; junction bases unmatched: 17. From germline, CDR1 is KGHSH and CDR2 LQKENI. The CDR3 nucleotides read TGTGCCAGCTCAACTTTTCCCGGGACAGGGGGGAAAGAAAATGGCTACACCTTC. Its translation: CASSTFPGTGGKENGYTF.

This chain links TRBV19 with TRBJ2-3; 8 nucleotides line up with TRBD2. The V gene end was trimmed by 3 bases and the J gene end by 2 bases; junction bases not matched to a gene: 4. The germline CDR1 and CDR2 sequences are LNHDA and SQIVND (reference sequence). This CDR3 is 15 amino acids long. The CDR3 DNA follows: TGTGCCAGTAGTATGGGAGCGGGAGTCACAGATACGCAGTATTTT. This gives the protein CASSMGAGVTDTQYF.

CDR3 loop: CASSQPGLLLHRSYNEQFF. The CDR3 DNA is TGCGCCAGCAGCCAACCGGGACTACTCCTTCACCGCTCCTACAATGAGCAGTTCTTC. This chain joins TRBV4-1 and TRBJ2-1, with TRBD2 matching over 7 bases. V trimming: 2 bases; J trimming: 0 bases; junction bases outside the gene matches: 13. The CDR3 is 19 residues long. Germline V lookup: CDR1 MGHRA, CDR2 YSYEKL.

The CDR3, as DNA: TGTGCCAGCCGACAGGGTATCAATCAGCCCCAGCATTTT. It yields the protein CASRQGINQPQHF. The chain recombines TRBV6-5 with TRBJ1-5, with TRBD1 identical over 7 bases. The CDR3 spans 13 residues. The V gene's germline CDR1 is MNHEY and CDR2 SVGAGI. The V segment lost 8 bases and the J segment 3 bases; nucleotides outside the gene matches: 4.

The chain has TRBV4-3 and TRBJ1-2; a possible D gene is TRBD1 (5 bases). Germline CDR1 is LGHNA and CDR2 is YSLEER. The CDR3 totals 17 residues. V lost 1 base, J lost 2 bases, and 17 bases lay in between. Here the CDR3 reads CASSQVGAGKGNYGYTF. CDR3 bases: TGCGCCAGCAGCCAAGTCGGTGCGGGGAAGGGGAACTATGGCTACACCTTC.

CDR3 in DNA: TGTGCCTGGAGGACGGGGGTTTACGAGCAGTACTTC. Amino acids: CAWRTGVYEQYF. V is TRBV30 and J is TRBJ2-7; the D gene is possibly TRBD2 (6 bases). The CDR3 length is 12 residues. Trimming cost V 3 bases and J 4 bases, with 10 bases left between them. Germline CDR1 GTSNPN, CDR2 SVGIG (reference sequence).

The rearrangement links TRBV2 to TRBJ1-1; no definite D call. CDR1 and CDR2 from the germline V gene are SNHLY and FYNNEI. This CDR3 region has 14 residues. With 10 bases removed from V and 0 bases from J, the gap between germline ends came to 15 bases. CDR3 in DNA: TGTGCCACCCGGGAGGCGGGTATGAACACTGAAGCTTTCTTT. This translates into CATREAGMNTEAFF.

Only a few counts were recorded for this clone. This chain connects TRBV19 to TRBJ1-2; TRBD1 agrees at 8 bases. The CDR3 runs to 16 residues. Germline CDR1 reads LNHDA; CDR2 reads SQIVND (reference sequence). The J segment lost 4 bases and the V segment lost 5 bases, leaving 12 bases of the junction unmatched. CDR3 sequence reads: CASSLPMTGETYGYTF. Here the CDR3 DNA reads TGTGCCAGTAGTCTCCCTATGACAGGGGAGACCTATGGCTACACCTTC.

In DNA form, the CDR3 reads TGTGCCAGGGGGGGACTAGCGCTCTACAATGAGCAGTTCTTC. It specifies CARGGLALYNEQFF. The chain uses TRBV19 and TRBJ2-1; 10 bases fit TRBD2. The length of the CDR3 is 14 residues. Germline V gives CDR1 LNHDA, CDR2 SQIVND (reference sequence). V trimming: 9 bases; J trimming: 3 bases; junction bases outside the gene matches: 5. The full variable domain, its missing parts supplied by reference TRBV19 and TRBJ2-1, is DGGITQSPKYLFRKEGQNVTLSCEQNLNHDAMYWYRQDPGQGLRLIYYSQIVNDFQKGDIAEGYSVSREKKESFPLTVTSAQKNPTAFYLCARGGLALYNEQFFGPGTRLTVL.

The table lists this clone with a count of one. CDR3 sequence reads: CASSPRDRGGEQYF. For the CDR3, the DNA is TGCGCCAGCAGCCCCCGGGACAGGGGAGGGGAGCAGTACTTC. The rearrangement joins TRBV5-1 to TRBJ2-7, with 10 bases matching TRBD1. In germline, CDR1 is SGHRS, CDR2 YFSETQ. The V and J ends lost 4 bases and 7 bases, in that order; junction bases with no gene match: 8. This CDR3 spans 14 amino acids.

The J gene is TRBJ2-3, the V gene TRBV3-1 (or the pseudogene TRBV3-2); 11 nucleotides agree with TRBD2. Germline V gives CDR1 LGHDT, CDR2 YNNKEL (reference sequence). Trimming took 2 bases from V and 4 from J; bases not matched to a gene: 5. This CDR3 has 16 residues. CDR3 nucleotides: TGTGCCAGCAGCCAACCCGGACTAGCGGGCCCAGATACGCAGTATTTT. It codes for CASSQPGLAGPDTQYF.